Listed here are 25 T cell receptor beta chains from one sample, sequenced in a study of beta chain features in type 1 diabetes. The entirety of the isolated RNA underwent reverse transcription, so expressed TCRB transcripts were sequenced. The data were produced by immunoSEQ multiplex PCR, yet TCRdb's version contains in-frame clones alone and is incomplete. In the table there are 500,000 to 700,000 clones, around a sixth of which are singletons. Material: naive CD4+ T cells from blood. Receptors were obtained from a man younger than 35 in good health.

This chain connects TRBV4-3 to TRBJ2-1; 9 bases line up with TRBD2. Germline CDR1 is LGHNA and CDR2 is YSLEER. After removal of 1 base from V and 3 bases from J, the junction contained 4 bases not matched to a gene. The CDR3 is 16 residues long. DNA of the CDR3: TGCGCCAGCAGCCAAGTTAGCGGGAGTTACTACAATGAGCAGTTCTTC. It translates to CASSQVSGSYYNEQFF.

This clone was seen a few times. The gene calls are TRBV4-2 and TRBJ2-1, with D possibly matching TRBD2 (5 bases). The CDR3 length is 17 residues. Germline V gives CDR1 LGHNA, CDR2 YNFKEQ. Trimming left V 2 bases short and J 0 bases short, with 14 bases between. The CDR3 spells CASSQRPPGSSYNEQFF. The CDR3 DNA sequence: TGTGCCAGCAGCCAAAGGCCCCCTGGGAGCTCCTACAATGAGCAGTTCTTC.

The rearrangement links TRBV5-4 to TRBJ1-2, with TRBD1 as a possible D gene (5 bases). This CDR3 has 13 residues. Per germline, CDR1 SGHNT and CDR2 YYREEE (reference sequence). The V end lost 6 bases, the J end lost 1 base, and 10 bases lay between the germline ends. CDR3 DNA: TGTGCCAGCACCGGACAAGTTAACTATGGCTACACCTTC. Encoded protein: CASTGQVNYGYTF.

In this sample, this clone turned up a few times. The chain couples TRBV28 to TRBJ2-6, with D possibly matching TRBD1 (6 bases). Germline V CDR1 and CDR2: MDHEN, SYDVKM. The CDR3 covers 15 residues. V was clipped by 7 bases and J by 4 bases, with 14 bases between them. CDR3 in amino acids: CASTLQGTGANVLTF. CDR3 nucleotides: TGTGCCAGCACCCTACAGGGTACCGGGGCCAACGTCCTGACTTTC.

This clone was seen more than once but under ten times. This chain links TRBV25-1 with TRBJ1-1; D is possibly TRBD1 (5 bases). Germline lookup yields CDR1 MGHDK and CDR2 SYGVNS. The CDR3 contains 17 residues. V was trimmed by 6 bases and J by 2 bases, leaving 22 bases between them. The CDR3 DNA is TGTGCCAGCAGGGGGGTTTACCCTCGGAAAAATAACACTGAAGCTTTCTTT. Amino acid sequence: CASRGVYPRKNNTEAFF.

The V and J genes are TRBV28 and TRBJ1-5; 7 nucleotides align to TRBD1. CDR3 size: 19 residues. Germline trimming cut 1 base from V and 4 bases from J; bases unmatched to any gene: 16. CDR1 and CDR2 from the germline V gene are MDHEN and SYDVKM. The CDR3 sequence is CASSLLRLRSGQKNQPQHF. In nucleotides, the CDR3 is TGTGCCAGCAGTTTATTGCGTCTAAGGTCGGGACAGAAAAATCAGCCCCAGCATTTT.

J is TRBJ2-1 and V is TRBV7-2; 8 nucleotides match TRBD2. Per germline, CDR1 SGHTA and CDR2 FQGNSA. J lost 5 bases, V lost 2 bases, and 11 bases had no gene match. The CDR3 has 17 amino acids. In DNA form, the CDR3 reads TGTGCCAGCAGCTTACCTCCAAGAACGGGGGGGCACAATGAGCAGTTCTTC. The encoded protein is CASSLPPRTGGHNEQFF.

This chain uses TRBV6-4 with TRBJ1-4, with TRBD1 as a possible D gene (6 bases). This CDR3 region has 15 residues. The germline CDR1 and CDR2 sequences are MRHNA and SNTAGT. Trimming shortened V by 3 bases and J by 10 bases, and 18 bases separated the two germline ends. CDR3 bases: TGTGCCAGCAGTGAAACAGGGAGTAGGGGACGAAAACTGTTTTTT. Amino acid sequence: CASSETGSRGRKLFF.

This clone was counted a few times. This rearrangement joins TRBV7-9 to TRBJ2-1; the match to TRBD2 covers 10 bases. This CDR3 contains 18 residues. V lost 4 bases, J lost 3 bases, and 12 bases stayed unmatched. Looked up from germline, CDR1 is SEHNR and CDR2 is FQNEAQ (reference sequence). The CDR3 region is CASSSQLKLAGFYNEQFF. The CDR3 DNA reads as TGTGCCAGCAGCTCCCAACTAAAACTAGCGGGGTTCTACAATGAGCAGTTCTTC.

The chain is built from TRBV5-4 and TRBJ1-4; no clear D. Per germline, CDR1 SGHNT and CDR2 YYREEE (reference sequence). V was shortened by 0 bases and J by 5 bases, with 2 bases between the two germline ends. This CDR3 is built from 12 residues. The CDR3 reads CASSLANEKLFF. In DNA, the CDR3 is TGTGCCAGCAGCTTGGCGAATGAAAAACTGTTTTTT.

About this clone itself: The identical CDR3 is also encoded by other nucleotide sequences in the sample. The chain combines TRBV18 with TRBJ1-1, with D possibly matching TRBD1 (5 bases). The CDR3 sequence is 14 residues long. V lost 1 base, J lost 1 base, and 7 bases lay in between. CDR1 KGHSH and CDR2 LQKENI come from the germline V gene. The chain's CDR3 is CASSPRQTNTEAFF. CDR3 nucleotide sequence: TGTGCCAGCTCACCACGACAGACGAACACTGAAGCTTTCTTT.

The CDR3 is CASRGQSGELFF. In nucleotides, the CDR3 is TGTGCCAGCAGGGGACAGAGTGGGGAACTGTTTTTT. The V call is TRBV28, the J call TRBJ1-4; TRBD1 aligns across 7 bases. Trimming at V came to 6 bases and at J to 12 bases, leaving 7 bases not matched to a gene. This CDR3 is 12 amino acids long. CDR1 and CDR2 from the germline V gene are MDHEN and SYDVKM.

This clone was seen a handful of times. The gene calls are TRBV18 and TRBJ2-7; no clear D. This CDR3 is built from 12 residues. V lost 6 bases and J 2 bases, leaving 8 bases between the germline ends. The germline gives CDR1 KGHSH, CDR2 LQKENI. The CDR3 here is CASSPDTYEQYF. DNA of the CDR3: TGTGCCAGCTCCCCCGACACCTACGAGCAGTACTTC.

This clone was recorded a few times. CDR3 residues: CASSVGTGRSYNEQFF. CDR3 in DNA: TGTGCCAGTAGTGTCGGGACAGGGCGCTCCTACAATGAGCAGTTCTTC. The genes are TRBV19 and TRBJ2-1, with 9 bases fitting TRBD1. CDR1 is LNHDA, CDR2 SQIVND, per germline (reference sequence). There are 16 residues in the CDR3. Unmatched junction bases numbered 5, after V lost 5 bases and J lost 0 bases.

The chain combines TRBV27 with TRBJ1-2; a weak D match, TRBD1 (5 bases). V lost 8 bases and J lost 1, with 14 bases in between. Looked up from germline, CDR1 is MNHEY and CDR2 is SMNVEV (reference sequence). The CDR3 runs to 14 residues. CDR3 sequence reads: CASSQWQGNYGYTF. The CDR3, as DNA: TGTGCCAGCTCTCAGTGGCAGGGTAACTATGGCTACACCTTC.

This chain connects TRBV11-2 to TRBJ2-7; a possible D gene is TRBD1 (6 bases). The CDR3 covers 14 residues. The V gene lost 4 bases and the J gene lost 3 bases, with 13 bases spanning the gap. Germline assignment: CDR1 SGHAT and CDR2 FQNNGV. Here the CDR3 reads CASSSVKQGYEQYF. CDR3 DNA sequence: TGTGCCAGCAGCTCCGTGAAACAGGGCTACGAGCAGTACTTC. Combining the CDR3 with reference TRBV11-2 and TRBJ2-7 gives the whole variable domain EAGVAQSPRYKIIEKRQSVAFWCNPISGHATLYWYQQILGQGPKLLIQFQNNGVVDDSQLPKDRFSAERLKGVDSTLKIQPAKLEDSAVYLCASSSVKQGYEQYFGPGTRLTVT.

This clone was found a few times. Here the CDR3 DNA reads TGTGCCTGGAGCGGATACCAGGGGTTGGATCAGCCCCAGCATTTT. It specifies CAWSGYQGLDQPQHF. The rearrangement links TRBV30 to TRBJ1-5, with a possible D match to TRBD1 (6 bases). This CDR3 comprises 15 residues. V was cut by 3 bases and J by 5 bases, with 17 bases left in between. The germline V gene has CDR1 GTSNPN and CDR2 SVGIG (reference sequence).

This clone occurred a few times. This chain links TRBV7-3 with TRBJ2-6, with 11 nucleotides matching TRBD2. With V trimmed by 5 bases and J by 0 bases, 6 bases remained unmatched. CDR3 size: 18 residues. Germline CDR1 SGHTA, CDR2 FQGTGA. The CDR3 DNA sequence: TGTGCCAGCAGCATGGTAGCGGGAGGGTCCTCTGGGGCCAACGTCCTGACTTTC. This codes for CASSMVAGGSSGANVLTF.

CDR3 loop: CSVAVTGRGNTIYF. DNA for the CDR3: TGCAGCGTTGCTGTGACAGGCAGGGGAAACACCATATATTTT. This chain uses TRBV29-1 with TRBJ1-3; weak D call: TRBD1 (6 bases). V lost 4 bases to trimming and J lost 4 bases, with 14 bases between them. Germline assignment: CDR1 SQVTM and CDR2 ANQGSEA. This CDR3 region has 14 residues.

The rearrangement joins TRBV21-1 to TRBJ1-1; the table calls TRBD1, which could not be checked here. TRBV21-1 is a documented pseudogene. This CDR3 comprises 17 residues. In DNA form, the CDR3 reads TGTGCCAGCAGCAAAGAAAGACAGGGGAACGGGAACACTGAAGCTTTCTTT. Translated, it gives CASSKERQGNGNTEAFF.

This clone was found a few times. The rearrangement joins TRBV5-1 to TRBJ2-7; D might be TRBD1 or TRBD2, each matching 6 bases. This CDR3 is 15 amino acids long. The V gene lost 1 base and the J gene lost 1 base, with 12 bases spanning the gap. Germline V gene data show CDR1 as SGHRS and CDR2 as YFSETQ. The CDR3 region has the DNA TGCGCCAGCAGCTTGACGGGAGACAGGTCCTACGAGCAGTACTTC. Translation: CASSLTGDRSYEQYF.

This clone has more than one count but fewer than ten. The chain is built from TRBV29-1 and TRBJ2-7; 10 bases fit TRBD1. Germline values: CDR1 SQVTM, CDR2 ANQGSEA. J was trimmed by 4 bases and V by 5 bases; bases with no gene match: 11. There are 15 residues in the CDR3. In nucleotides, the CDR3 is TGCAGCGTTAGGGACAGGGGCGCCAGTCTGTACGAGCAGTACTTC. The encoded protein is CSVRDRGASLYEQYF.

In this sample, this clone turned up a few times. V gene TRBV15 combines with J gene TRBJ2-7; D gene unclear. The CDR3 is made up of 15 amino acids. CDR1 LNHNV and CDR2 YYDKDF come from the germline V gene (reference sequence). The ends were cut back, 0 bases at V and 3 bases at J, with 12 bases in the middle. Here the CDR3 reads CATSREAPSSYEQYF. CDR3 DNA sequence: TGTGCCACCAGCAGAGAAGCCCCTTCGAGCTACGAGCAGTACTTC. The full variable domain, with the rest looked up from reference TRBV15 and TRBJ2-7, is DAMVIQNPRYQVTQFGKPVTLSCSQTLNHNVMYWYQQKSSQAPKLLFHYYDKDFNNEADTPDNFQSRRPNTSFCFLDIRSPGLGDTAMYLCATSREAPSSYEQYFGPGTRLTVT.

This clone has only a few counts. The chain has TRBV19 and TRBJ1-2, with 8 bases aligning to TRBD1. The CDR3 has 15 amino acids. J was trimmed by 4 bases and V by 8 bases; bases with no gene match: 12. Germline CDR1 is LNHDA and CDR2 is SQIVND (reference sequence). This CDR3 reads CASRVEDRGIYGYTF. CDR3 nucleotides: TGTGCCAGTCGGGTCGAAGACAGGGGCATCTATGGCTACACCTTC.

In this sample, this clone turned up a few times. This sample also contains other DNA sequences that code for the same CDR3. The chain employs TRBV6-5 and TRBJ2-5; D gene unclear. The CDR3 is 13 amino acids. CDR1 and CDR2 from the germline V gene are MNHEY and SVGAGI. Trimming cost V 5 bases and J 3 bases, with 10 bases left between them. The CDR3 spells CASSPRREETQYF. In nucleotides, the CDR3 is TGTGCCAGCAGTCCCCGCCGTGAAGAGACCCAGTACTTC.